This is a list of T cell receptor beta chains from one sample in a study of shared clonotypes between healthy human individuals. Produced via immunoSEQ multiplex PCR; TCRdb's table is partial and in-frame only. The repertoire consists of fewer than 700,000 clones, with 85% to 95% occurring once and the leading ten covering over 0.09%. What was sequenced was naive CD8+ T cells sorted from blood. Every receptor here comes from a woman younger than 45 in good health. The CDR3 runs from the conserved cysteine through the conserved F or W. The order of the fields is J gene, clone size, V gene, D gene, CDR3 DNA, CDR3 protein. A D gene is named only where the DNA matches it firmly. Size is stated for part of the rows, as once, few or many counts, or as a class when the clone is expanded.

j_call: TRBJ2-7; clone_size: .; v_call: TRBV28; d_call: TRBD2; cdr3_nt: TGTGCCAGCAGTTTCCTTGCTAGCGGCTACTCCTACGAGCAGTACTTC; cdr3_aa: CASSFLASGYSYEQYF
j_call: TRBJ2-6; clone_size: .; v_call: TRBV7-3; d_call: .; cdr3_nt: TGTGCCAGCAGCTTAATTTTGGGGGCTGGGGCCAACGTCCTGACTTTC; cdr3_aa: CASSLILGAGANVLTF
j_call: TRBJ2-5; clone_size: .; v_call: TRBV14; d_call: .; cdr3_nt: TGTGCCAGCAGCCAAGATTACGGGATGGAGACCCAGTACTTC; cdr3_aa: CASSQDYGMETQYF
j_call: TRBJ1-2; clone_size: once; v_call: TRBV4-1; d_call: TRBD1; cdr3_nt: TGCGCCAGCAGCCCGGTGGGACAGGGCGGCGGCTACACCTTC; cdr3_aa: CASSPVGQGGGYTF
j_call: TRBJ2-7; clone_size: once; v_call: TRBV10-3; d_call: TRBD2; cdr3_nt: TGTGCCATCAGTGAAATAGCGGGAGTAACAAAATACGAGCAGTACTTC; cdr3_aa: CAISEIAGVTKYEQYF
j_call: TRBJ2-7; clone_size: .; v_call: TRBV19; d_call: .; cdr3_nt: TGTGCCAGTAAGGACCCAGGGTACGAGCAGTACTTC; cdr3_aa: CASKDPGYEQYF
j_call: TRBJ2-7; clone_size: .; v_call: TRBV5-1; d_call: TRBD1; cdr3_nt: TGCGCCAGCAGCTTTGCCGGGGACAGGGGGTCCTACGAGCAGTACTTC; cdr3_aa: CASSFAGDRGSYEQYF
j_call: TRBJ1-5; clone_size: .; v_call: TRBV27; d_call: .; cdr3_nt: TGTGCCAGCAGTTTTTCCCGGGGGGCAAATCAGCCCCAGCATTTT; cdr3_aa: CASSFSRGANQPQHF
j_call: TRBJ2-1; clone_size: .; v_call: TRBV6-6; d_call: .; cdr3_nt: TGTGCCAGCAGTTTCGGACAGCTCAATGAGCAGTTCTTC; cdr3_aa: CASSFGQLNEQFF
j_call: TRBJ2-7; clone_size: .; v_call: TRBV27; d_call: .; cdr3_nt: TGTGCCAGCACTAATTCCCTGGGGACGTTAGCCTACGAGCAGTACTTC; cdr3_aa: CASTNSLGTLAYEQYF
j_call: TRBJ2-1; clone_size: .; v_call: TRBV27; d_call: .; cdr3_nt: TGTGCCAGCAGTTCGCCGTCTGGGAGTACAAACAATGAGCAGTTCTTC; cdr3_aa: CASSSPSGSTNNEQFF
j_call: TRBJ1-6; clone_size: once; v_call: TRBV7-9; d_call: TRBD1; cdr3_nt: TGTGCCAGCAGCCAACTTAGTATGGGACAGGGCAATAATTCACCCCTCCACTTT; cdr3_aa: CASSQLSMGQGNNSPLHF
j_call: TRBJ2-5; clone_size: once; v_call: TRBV10-2; d_call: .; cdr3_nt: TGCGCCAGCTTTGACACGTGGACCCAGTACTTC; cdr3_aa: CASFDTWTQYF
j_call: TRBJ2-7; clone_size: once; v_call: TRBV7-7; d_call: TRBD2; cdr3_nt: TGTGCCAGCAGCTTAGTCCCTAGCGGGAGAAGCGAGCAGTACTTC; cdr3_aa: CASSLVPSGRSEQYF
j_call: TRBJ2-7; clone_size: .; v_call: TRBV11-2; d_call: .; cdr3_nt: TGTGCCAGCAGCTTAGTAGTCCACGAGCAGTACTTC; cdr3_aa: CASSLVVHEQYF
j_call: TRBJ2-3; clone_size: .; v_call: TRBV10-1; d_call: TRBD1; cdr3_nt: TGCGCCAGCAGTGACGGGACAGCCTCAGATACGCAGTATTTT; cdr3_aa: CASSDGTASDTQYF
j_call: TRBJ1-2; clone_size: .; v_call: TRBV10-2; d_call: .; cdr3_nt: TGCGCCAGCTTCTTGGGAGGGGGTCATGGCTACACCTTC; cdr3_aa: CASFLGGGHGYTF
j_call: TRBJ2-3; clone_size: .; v_call: TRBV7-9; d_call: .; cdr3_nt: TGTGCCAGCAGCGAAATGGCAGGGGCCCACACAGATACGCAGTATTTT; cdr3_aa: CASSEMAGAHTDTQYF
j_call: TRBJ2-7; clone_size: .; v_call: TRBV30; d_call: .; cdr3_nt: TGTGCCTGGAGCTTAGGGACCTACGAGCAGTACTTC; cdr3_aa: CAWSLGTYEQYF
j_call: TRBJ2-7; clone_size: .; v_call: TRBV5-1; d_call: .; cdr3_nt: TGCGCCAGCAGCTTGGATAGCAGCCCCTACGAGCAGTACTTC; cdr3_aa: CASSLDSSPYEQYF
j_call: TRBJ1-5; clone_size: .; v_call: TRBV15; d_call: .; cdr3_nt: TGTGCCACCAGCAGCCCTAGGGACCGGGTTTCACAGCCCCAGCATTTT; cdr3_aa: CATSSPRDRVSQPQHF
j_call: TRBJ1-2; clone_size: .; v_call: TRBV7-8; d_call: .; cdr3_nt: TGTGCCAGCAGTCCCTTTCCCGAGCGTTCTTATGGCTACACCTTC; cdr3_aa: CASSPFPERSYGYTF
j_call: TRBJ2-3; clone_size: .; v_call: TRBV5-1; d_call: .; cdr3_nt: TGCGCCAGCAGCTTTTCGGGGCCCGAGGATACGCAGTATTTT; cdr3_aa: CASSFSGPEDTQYF
j_call: TRBJ1-3; clone_size: .; v_call: TRBV6-5; d_call: .; cdr3_nt: TGTGCCAGCAGTTACTCGTGGAGCTCTGGAAACACCATATATTTT; cdr3_aa: CASSYSWSSGNTIYF
j_call: TRBJ1-3; clone_size: .; v_call: TRBV28; d_call: .; cdr3_nt: TGTGCCAGCAGTTTCAAGAGCTCTGGAAACACCATATATTTT; cdr3_aa: CASSFKSSGNTIYF
j_call: TRBJ1-1; clone_size: .; v_call: TRBV27; d_call: .; cdr3_nt: TGTGCCAGCAGTCTCGGGGGAGAGGATACTGAAGCTTTCTTT; cdr3_aa: CASSLGGEDTEAFF
j_call: TRBJ2-7; clone_size: .; v_call: TRBV11-2; d_call: .; cdr3_nt: TGTGCCAGCAGCCGAGAAAGCAGGGGCTCCTACGAGCAGTACTTC; cdr3_aa: CASSRESRGSYEQYF
j_call: TRBJ2-7; clone_size: .; v_call: TRBV7-2; d_call: .; cdr3_nt: TGTGCCAGCAGCTTAGTCGCGGGTGCTTACTACGAGCAGTACTTC; cdr3_aa: CASSLVAGAYYEQYF
j_call: TRBJ1-1; clone_size: .; v_call: TRBV27; d_call: .; cdr3_nt: TGTGCCAGCAGTCCCCTCGGACCTATGAACACTGAAGCTTTCTTT; cdr3_aa: CASSPLGPMNTEAFF
j_call: TRBJ1-4; clone_size: .; v_call: TRBV28; d_call: .; cdr3_nt: TGTGCCAGCAGTAATCTGTATGAAAAACTGTTTTTT; cdr3_aa: CASSNLYEKLFF
j_call: TRBJ2-7; clone_size: .; v_call: TRBV5-4; d_call: .; cdr3_nt: TGTGCCAGCAGTCACGGGAGCCACGAGCAGTACTTC; cdr3_aa: CASSHGSHEQYF
j_call: TRBJ2-1; clone_size: .; v_call: TRBV27; d_call: .; cdr3_nt: TGTGCCAGCAGTTTATCGGGAGCATACAATGAGCAGTTCTTC; cdr3_aa: CASSLSGAYNEQFF
j_call: TRBJ2-3; clone_size: .; v_call: TRBV9; d_call: TRBD2; cdr3_nt: TGTGCCAGCAGCGTCGACAACCCTAGCGGTGTCACAGATACGCAGTATTTT; cdr3_aa: CASSVDNPSGVTDTQYF
j_call: TRBJ2-7; clone_size: .; v_call: TRBV4-1; d_call: .; cdr3_nt: TGCGCCAGCAGCCATATACTAGGGGGCGAGCAGTACTTC; cdr3_aa: CASSHILGGEQYF
j_call: TRBJ2-1; clone_size: .; v_call: TRBV5-4; d_call: .; cdr3_nt: TGTGCCAGCAGCACTATACTAGGCGTAGGCTACAATGAGCAGTTCTTC; cdr3_aa: CASSTILGVGYNEQFF
j_call: TRBJ1-1; clone_size: once; v_call: TRBV15; d_call: .; cdr3_nt: TGTGCCACCAGCAGAACTAGACTATCCGATGAAGCTTTCTTT; cdr3_aa: CATSRTRLSDEAFF
j_call: TRBJ1-1; clone_size: .; v_call: TRBV28; d_call: .; cdr3_nt: TGTGCCAGCAGTTTGGGCCTGAACACTGAAGCTTTCTTT; cdr3_aa: CASSLGLNTEAFF
j_call: TRBJ2-1; clone_size: .; v_call: TRBV9; d_call: TRBD2; cdr3_nt: TGTGCCAGCAGCGGAAGAACCCCCGGGGGGACCGATCAGTTCTTC; cdr3_aa: CASSGRTPGGTDQFF
j_call: TRBJ2-2; clone_size: .; v_call: TRBV28; d_call: .; cdr3_nt: TGTGCCAGCAGTTACAGGACACTCTACACCGGGGAGCTGTTTTTT; cdr3_aa: CASSYRTLYTGELFF
j_call: TRBJ1-1; clone_size: few; v_call: TRBV19; d_call: .; cdr3_nt: TGTGCCAGCCAAAGGGTAGGGGACACTGAAGCTTTCTTT; cdr3_aa: CASQRVGDTEAFF
j_call: TRBJ1-2; clone_size: few; v_call: TRBV5-1; d_call: .; cdr3_nt: TGCGCCAGCAGCCCCACTCAGGGGACCGGAGATGGCTACACCTTC; cdr3_aa: CASSPTQGTGDGYTF